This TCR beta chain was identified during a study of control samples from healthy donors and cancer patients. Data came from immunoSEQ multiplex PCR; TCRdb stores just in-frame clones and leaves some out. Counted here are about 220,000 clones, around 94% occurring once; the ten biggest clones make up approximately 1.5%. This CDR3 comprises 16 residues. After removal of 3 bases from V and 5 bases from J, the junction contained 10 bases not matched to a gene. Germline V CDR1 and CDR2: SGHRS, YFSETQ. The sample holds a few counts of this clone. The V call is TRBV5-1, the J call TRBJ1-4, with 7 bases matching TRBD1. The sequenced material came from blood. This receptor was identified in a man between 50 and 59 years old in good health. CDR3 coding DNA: TGCGCCAGCAGCTGGCTCTTGGGAGGGGGCAATGAAAAACTGTTTTTT. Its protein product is CASSWLLGGGNEKLFF.